This TCR beta chain was found in a study of blood T cell repertoires in COVID-19. The V gene end was trimmed by 1 base and the J gene end by 4 bases; junction bases not matched to a gene: 3. The CDR3 contains 14 residues. Germline lookup yields CDR1 LGHDT and CDR2 YNNKEL (reference sequence). Method: immunoSEQ multiplex PCR; TCRdb's copy keeps in-frame clones and lacks some. There are tens of thousands of clones in the sample; approximately 79% occur only once, and about 11% lies in the top ten. Sequencing was performed on peripheral blood. The V gene is TRBV3-1 (or the pseudogene TRBV3-2), the J gene TRBJ2-7; 8 nucleotides agree with TRBD1. The receptor was isolated from a man between 65 and 85 years old with acute or convalescent COVID-19. The CDR3 DNA reads as TGTGCCAGCAGCCAAGGACAGGGGATATACGAGCAGTACTTC. This encodes CASSQGQGIYEQYF.